This T cell receptor (beta chain) was identified during a study of PD-L1 blockade in urothelial cancer. This CDR3 has 15 residues. J was trimmed by 3 bases and V by 0 bases; bases with no gene match: 5. Germline V gives CDR1 KGHSH, CDR2 LQKENI. Produced via immunoSEQ multiplex PCR; TCRdb's table is partial and in-frame only. The sample yields roughly 87,000 clones, 87% seen once. This sample comprised PBMCs, obtained around atezolizumab (anti-PD-L1) treatment. This TCR derives from a woman aged 70-85 years with urothelial cancer. The chain links TRBV18 to TRBJ2-7, with TRBD1 identical over 7 bases. This CDR3 reads CASSPPTGISYEQYF. CDR3 coding DNA: TGTGCCAGCTCACCACCGACAGGGATAAGCTACGAGCAGTACTTC.